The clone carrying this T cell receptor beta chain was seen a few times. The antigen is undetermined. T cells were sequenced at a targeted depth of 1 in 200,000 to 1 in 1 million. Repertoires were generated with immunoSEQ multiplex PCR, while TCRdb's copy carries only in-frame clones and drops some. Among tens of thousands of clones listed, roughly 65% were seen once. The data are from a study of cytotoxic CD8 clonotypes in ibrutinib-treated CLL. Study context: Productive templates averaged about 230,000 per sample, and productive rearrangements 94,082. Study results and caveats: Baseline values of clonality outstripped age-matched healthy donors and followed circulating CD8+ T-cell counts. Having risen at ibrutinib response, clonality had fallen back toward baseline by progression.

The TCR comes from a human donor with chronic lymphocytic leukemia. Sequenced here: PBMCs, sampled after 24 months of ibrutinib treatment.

The CDR3 region has the DNA TGCGCCAGCAGCACCGGGACAGGGGGCATAAACTATGGCTACACCTTC. This translates into CASSTGTGGINYGYTF. V is TRBV5-1 and J is TRBJ1-2; 12 bases are shared with TRBD1. The germline V gene has CDR1 SGHRS and CDR2 YFSETQ. The J segment lost 2 bases and the V segment lost 4 bases, leaving 6 bases of the junction unmatched. The CDR3 length is 16 residues.